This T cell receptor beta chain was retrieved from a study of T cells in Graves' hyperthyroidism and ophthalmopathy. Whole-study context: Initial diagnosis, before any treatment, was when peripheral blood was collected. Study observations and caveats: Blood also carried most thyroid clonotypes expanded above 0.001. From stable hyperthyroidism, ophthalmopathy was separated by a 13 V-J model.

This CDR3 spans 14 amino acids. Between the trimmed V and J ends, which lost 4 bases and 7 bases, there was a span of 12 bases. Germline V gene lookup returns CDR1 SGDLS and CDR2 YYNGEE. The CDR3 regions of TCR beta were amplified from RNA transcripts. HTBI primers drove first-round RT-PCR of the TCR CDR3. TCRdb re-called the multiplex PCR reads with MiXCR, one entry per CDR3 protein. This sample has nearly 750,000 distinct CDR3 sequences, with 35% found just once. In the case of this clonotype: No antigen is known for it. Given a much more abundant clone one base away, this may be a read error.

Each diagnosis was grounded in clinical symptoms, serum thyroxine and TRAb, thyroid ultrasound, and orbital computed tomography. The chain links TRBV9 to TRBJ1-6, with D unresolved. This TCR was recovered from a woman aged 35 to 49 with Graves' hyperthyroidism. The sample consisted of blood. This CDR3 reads CASSHGVENSPLHF. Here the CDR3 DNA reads TGTGCCAGCAGCCACGGAGTGGAGAATTCACCCCTCCACTTT.